This entry lists 2 T cell receptor beta chains sequenced from one sample in a study of cytotoxic CD8 clonotypes in ibrutinib-treated CLL. The table came from immunoSEQ multiplex PCR; TCRdb's copy has only in-frame clones and leaves some out. The sample has 25,000 or so clones; approximately 60% are singletons. This specimen was PBMCs, taken before ibrutinib treatment. Receptor source: a human donor with chronic lymphocytic leukemia.

This chain links TRBV7-6 with TRBJ2-3; D gene uncertain. V was clipped by 2 bases and J by 3 bases, with 9 bases between them. The CDR3 runs to 14 residues. The V gene's germline CDR1 is SGHVS and CDR2 FNYEAQ. The DNA of the CDR3 is TGTGCCAGCAGCTTATGGGCCGTGACAGATACGCAGTATTTT. It yields the protein CASSLWAVTDTQYF.

In this sample, this clone turned up a few times. The rearrangement joins TRBV5-1 to TRBJ2-5; TRBD1 matches at 8 bases. Germline-derived CDR1 and CDR2 are SGHRS and YFSETQ. V was pared by 4 bases and J by 6 bases, with 14 bases of the junction left unmatched. The CDR3 is made up of 16 amino acids. CDR3 DNA: TGCGCCAGCAGCCTGGGGACAGGACAGTCTCAAAAGACCCAGTACTTC. Its protein product is CASSLGTGQSQKTQYF.